This TCR beta chain was sequenced in a study of shared clonotypes between healthy human individuals. Study context: Donors, aged 18 to 49, were two women and a few men.

The germline CDR1 and CDR2 sequences are ENHRY and SYGVKD. J lost 7 bases, V lost 2 bases, and 7 bases had no gene match. The CDR3 contains 16 residues. Replicate PCRs run on sorted subsets employed around 200 ng DNA, about 27,000 T cell genomes. The protocol was immunoSEQ multiplex PCR, while the TCRdb copy is restricted to in-frame clones and leaves out a portion. The table lists millions of clones, under 95% of them singletons. The naive CD8 population came from CD45RO-negative cells selected for CCR7, without terminally differentiated effector memory CD45RA+ cells. The sample comprised naive CD8+ T cells from PBMCs. The gene calls are TRBV10-3 and TRBJ2-1, with 11 nucleotides matching TRBD2. The TCR originated in a man younger than 35 in good health. Some clones in this sample may be carry-over from other donors' samples. In DNA, the CDR3 is TGTGCCATCAGTGAGGTAGCGGGAGGGCCGGATAATGAGCAGTTCTTC. This sequence encodes CAISEVAGGPDNEQFF.